Shown below are 32 T cell receptor beta chains from a single sample sequenced in a study of OX40 agonist ivuxolimab in advanced cancers. Library prep was done by the immunoSEQ multiplex PCR assay. TCRdb's version of the immuneACCESS table is confined to in-frame rearrangements and falls short of the full clone set. An unresolved V gene accounts for under half of the shortfall where checked; the remainder is of unknown origin. This sample holds around 16,000 clones; roughly four fifths were observed only once. The leading ten clones occupy over 60% of the sample. The input for sequencing was CD4+ or CD8+ T cells sorted from blood, taken in a trial of the OX40 agonist ivuxolimab. The receptor source for this set is an adult with an advanced solid tumor such as melanoma, head and neck, liver or kidney cancer.

V usage is TRBV10-2 and J usage is TRBJ2-7; D unclear. The CDR3 covers 11 residues. The germline V and J ends were trimmed by 4 bases and 5 bases, with 6 bases remaining between them. CDR1 is WSHSY and CDR2 is SAAADI in the germline V gene. CDR3 protein: CASSAQNEQYF. CDR3 sequence (DNA): TGCGCCAGCAGTGCACAGAACGAGCAGTACTTC.

This clone was seen many times. This rearrangement joins TRBV2 to TRBJ1-2; TRBD1 matches 7 bases. The CDR3 is 13 amino acids. The germline CDR1 and CDR2 sequences are SNHLY and FYNNEI. V trimming: 4 bases; J trimming: 7 bases; junction bases outside the gene matches: 6. CDR3 bases: TGTGCCAGCAGTGTCGGGACAGACGGTGGCTACACCTTC. Protein product: CASSVGTDGGYTF.

The CDR3 DNA reads TGTGCCACCAGGTCATATAGCAATCAGCCCCAGCATTTT. Its protein product is CATRSYSNQPQHF. J is TRBJ1-5 and V is TRBV27; D gene unclear. CDR3 size: 13 residues. Between the trimmed V and J ends, which lost 10 bases and 0 bases, there was a span of 10 bases. The germline CDR1 and CDR2 sequences are MNHEY and SMNVEV (reference sequence).

The chain is built from TRBV7-9 and TRBJ2-7, with D unclear. V gave up 6 bases and J gave up 4 bases, with 13 bases separating them. Germline V gene sequence: CDR1 SEHNR, CDR2 FQNEAQ (reference sequence). CDR3 length: 13 residues. The CDR3 nucleotides are TGTGCCAGCAGGGATGGTTTGGAATACGAGCAGTACTTC. It is translated as CASRDGLEYEQYF.

This CDR3 reads CASSRGTAPYEQYF. CDR3 in DNA: TGTGCCAGCAGTCGGGGGACAGCACCTTACGAGCAGTACTTC. The chain recombines TRBV27 with TRBJ2-7; weak D call: TRBD1 (7 bases). This CDR3 spans 14 amino acids. V lost 5 bases to trimming and J lost 4 bases, with 15 bases between them. The germline V gene encodes CDR1 MNHEY and CDR2 SMNVEV (reference sequence).

The chain has TRBV5-4 and TRBJ2-3; 7 nucleotides match TRBD1. Per the germline V gene, CDR1 is SGHNT and CDR2 is YYREEE (reference sequence). The CDR3 has 15 amino acids. V lost 4 bases to trimming and J lost 2 bases; unmatched junction nucleotides: 7. The CDR3 region has the DNA TGTGCCAGCAGCCCCCGGGACAGAAACACAGATACGCAGTATTTT. This sequence encodes CASSPRDRNTDTQYF.

This clone is labeled large. The gene calls are TRBV19 and TRBJ1-5; D not resolved. In germline, CDR1 is LNHDA, CDR2 SQIVND (reference sequence). The CDR3 runs 12 residues. V lost 1 base and J lost 12, with 10 bases in between. CDR3 DNA sequence: TGTGCCAGTAGTATAGGGGCTTGGGACCAGCATTTT. Amino acids: CASSIGAWDQHF. Full variable domain (outside the CDR3, taken from reference TRBV19 and TRBJ1-5): DGGITQSPKYLFRKEGQNVTLSCEQNLNHDAMYWYRQDPGQGLRLIYYSQIVNDFQKGDIAEGYSVSREKKESFPLTVTSAQKNPTAFYLCASSIGAWDQHFGDGTRLSIL.

This clone was detected many times. V gene TRBV28 combines with J gene TRBJ1-1; no firm D call. CDR3 length: 15 amino acids. V gave up 7 bases and J gave up 0 bases, with 15 bases separating them. Germline CDR1 is MDHEN and CDR2 is SYDVKM. The CDR3 region is CASTTLRLLNTEAFF. As DNA, the CDR3 is TGTGCCAGCACTACGCTGAGACTTTTGAACACTGAAGCTTTCTTT. The whole variable domain, remainder taken from reference TRBV28 and TRBJ1-1, is DVKVTQSSRYLVKRTGEKVFLECVQDMDHENMFWYRQDPGLGLRLIYFSYDVKMKEKGDIPEGYSVSREKKERFSLILESASTNQTSMYLCASTTLRLLNTEAFFGQGTRLTVV.

The DNA for the CDR3 is TGTGCCAGCAGCTGGCCCGGGACAGCGAACACTGAAGCTTTCTTT. Translated: CASSWPGTANTEAFF. The rearrangement joins TRBV5-6 to TRBJ1-1; TRBD1 matches at 7 bases. This CDR3 has 15 residues. Germline V gene lookup returns CDR1 SGHDT and CDR2 YYEEEE. Trimming removed 3 bases from V and 1 base from J; junction bases left unmatched: 6.

The chain employs TRBV27 and TRBJ1-3; unclear D gene. The CDR3 totals 15 residues. With 2 bases removed from V and 0 bases from J, the gap between germline ends came to 8 bases. Germline loops: CDR1 MNHEY, CDR2 SMNVEV (reference sequence). The CDR3 reads CASSLDPSSGNTIYF. The CDR3 DNA follows: TGTGCCAGCAGTTTAGACCCGAGCTCTGGAAACACCATATATTTT.

The genes are TRBV11-2 and TRBJ2-1; a possible D gene is TRBD2 (5 bases). Germline V gene data show CDR1 as SGHAT and CDR2 as FQNNGV. The V and J ends lost 1 base and 10 bases respectively, with 5 bases between them. The CDR3 is 11 residues long. The CDR3 protein is CASSLAGEQFF. DNA of the CDR3: TGTGCCAGCAGCTTAGCGGGGGAGCAGTTCTTC.

The V gene is TRBV9, the J gene TRBJ1-1; D call uncertain. Germline CDR1 is SGDLS and CDR2 is YYNGEE. The V and J ends lost 0 bases and 1 base respectively, with 4 bases between them. The CDR3 loop spans 13 amino acids. CDR3 coding DNA: TGTGCCAGCAGCGTAGGGCGGAACACTGAAGCTTTCTTT. Translation gives CASSVGRNTEAFF.

The chain uses TRBV6-5 and TRBJ1-1, with unresolved D. Per the germline V gene, CDR1 is MNHEY and CDR2 is SVGAGI. This CDR3 has 12 amino acids. Trimming shortened V by 8 bases and J by 1 base, and 8 bases separated the two germline ends. CDR3 residues: CASGLTNTEAFF. Here the CDR3 DNA reads TGTGCCAGCGGCTTAACGAACACTGAAGCTTTCTTT.

The chain uses TRBV7-3 and TRBJ1-3, with D hard to call. CDR1 is SGHTA, CDR2 FQGTGA, per germline. The CDR3 has 13 residues. V gave up 10 bases and J gave up 2 bases, with 12 bases separating them. CDR3 bases: TGTGCCACCGGGCCCCGAACTGGAAACACCATATATTTT. The encoded protein is CATGPRTGNTIYF.

The chain combines TRBV11-2 with TRBJ2-7, with 8 positions matching TRBD1. The CDR3 runs 15 residues. V was clipped by 5 bases and J by 3 bases; unmatched bases: 9. Germline V gives CDR1 SGHAT, CDR2 FQNNGV. Here the CDR3 DNA reads TGTGCCAGCAGCGGACGGACAGGGAACAACTACGAGCAGTACTTC. Translating it yields CASSGRTGNNYEQYF. The full variable domain, rest sourced from reference TRBV11-2 and TRBJ2-7, is EAGVAQSPRYKIIEKRQSVAFWCNPISGHATLYWYQQILGQGPKLLIQFQNNGVVDDSQLPKDRFSAERLKGVDSTLKIQPAKLEDSAVYLCASSGRTGNNYEQYFGPGTRLTVT.

The chain combines TRBV4-3 with TRBJ1-4; weak D call: TRBD1 (6 bases). The germline gives CDR1 LGHNA, CDR2 YSLEER. The CDR3 length is 19 residues. Trimming shortened V by 1 base and J by 2 bases, and 20 bases separated the two germline ends. CDR3 sequence reads: CASSQVSPGVISTNEKLFF. In DNA form, the CDR3 reads TGCGCCAGCAGCCAAGTGTCCCCAGGGGTCATCTCTACTAATGAAAAACTGTTTTTT.

The CDR3 DNA reads TGTGCCAGCAGTTTTGGGACAGGGAGGACCGAGACCCAGTACTTC. Translating gives CASSFGTGRTETQYF. The gene calls are TRBV6-5 and TRBJ2-5; 9 nucleotides line up with TRBD1. The CDR3 sequence is 15 residues long. CDR1 is MNHEY and CDR2 is SVGAGI in the germline V gene. J was trimmed by 5 bases and V by 4 bases; bases with no gene match: 8.

The chain is built from TRBV11-2 and TRBJ2-7; D remains unclear. In germline, CDR1 is SGHAT, CDR2 FQNNGV. Trimming stripped 0 bases from V and 5 bases from J, with 5 bases between. CDR3 length: 12 residues. CDR3 nucleotides: TGTGCCAGCAGCTTAGATCCCCACGAGCAGTACTTC. Its translation: CASSLDPHEQYF.

The gene calls are TRBV5-6 and TRBJ2-6, with TRBD1 identical over 7 bases. The CDR3 extends over 17 amino acids. Germline V gene data show CDR1 as SGHDT and CDR2 as YYEEEE. V was pared by 4 bases and J by 0 bases, with 7 bases of the junction left unmatched. The CDR3 DNA is TGTGCCAGCAGCCCTCCGGACAGGATCTCTGGGGCCAACGTCCTGACTTTC. Translated: CASSPPDRISGANVLTF.

The rearrangement links TRBV19 to TRBJ1-1; no firm D call. The CDR3 extends over 13 amino acids. The germline V and J ends were trimmed by 3 bases and 1 base, with 6 bases remaining between them. Germline assignment: CDR1 LNHDA and CDR2 SQIVND (reference sequence). CDR3 sequence reads: CASSMRENTEAFF. The DNA of the CDR3 is TGTGCCAGTAGTATGAGGGAGAACACTGAAGCTTTCTTT.

V is TRBV10-1 and J is TRBJ2-2; D gene unclear. The V and J ends lost 3 bases and 2 bases respectively, with 7 bases between them. The CDR3 length is 14 residues. Germline CDR1 WNHNN, CDR2 SYGVQD (reference sequence). The CDR3 bases are TGCGCCAGCAGTGAAGGCTTTAACACCGGGGAGCTGTTTTTT. Translated: CASSEGFNTGELFF.

The CDR3 reads CASSPGTGGFEAFF. As DNA, the CDR3 is TGCGCCAGCAGCCCGGGGACAGGGGGCTTTGAAGCTTTCTTT. V is TRBV4-3 and J is TRBJ1-1; 12 bases match TRBD1. The length of the CDR3 is 14 residues. V was pared by 4 bases and J by 7 bases, with 4 bases of the junction left unmatched. CDR1 LGHNA and CDR2 YSLEER come from the germline V gene.

The V and J genes are TRBV6-5 and TRBJ1-5; no clear D gene. V shed 4 bases and J shed 0 bases, with 10 bases lying between them. The CDR3 covers 15 residues. The germline gives CDR1 MNHEY, CDR2 SVGAGI. The CDR3 sequence: CASSLAADSNQPQHF. The CDR3 nucleotides are TGTGCCAGCAGTTTGGCAGCGGATAGCAATCAGCCCCAGCATTTT.

The chain joins TRBV7-8 to TRBJ1-2; D call uncertain. Deletions cut 5 bases from V and 0 bases from J, with 7 bases between. The germline gives CDR1 SGHVS, CDR2 FQNEAQ. The CDR3 has 13 amino acids. This chain's CDR3 is CASSHSTNYGYTF. The DNA of the CDR3 is TGTGCCAGCAGCCATTCAACTAACTATGGCTACACCTTC.

This chain joins TRBV6-5 and TRBJ2-5, with TRBD2 matching over 7 bases. V lost 5 bases and J lost 5; bases outside the gene matches: 8. The germline V gene encodes CDR1 MNHEY and CDR2 SVGAGI. The CDR3 is 14 residues long. The CDR3 DNA reads TGTGCCAGCAGTGCCCTGGGGGGGAGGGAGACCCAGTACTTC. The encoded protein is CASSALGGRETQYF.

The CDR3 DNA sequence: TGTGCCAGCATCCAGGTCGGCGGGAGTCCCTACGAGCAGTACTTC. Amino acids: CASIQVGGSPYEQYF. The V gene is TRBV5-5, the J gene TRBJ2-7; TRBD2 aligns across 7 bases. This CDR3 region has 15 residues. With V trimmed by 6 bases and J by 2 bases, 11 bases remained unmatched. Per the germline V gene, CDR1 is SGHKS and CDR2 is YYEKEE (reference sequence).

V and J are TRBV2 and TRBJ2-7; D might be TRBD1 or TRBD2, each matching 5 bases. V dropped 5 bases and J dropped 6 bases, with 17 bases sitting between them. The V gene's germline CDR1 is SNHLY and CDR2 FYNNEI. The CDR3 is 14 amino acids. Written as DNA, the CDR3 is TGTGCCAGCAGTTGGGGTGGGGACGGCTCCGAGCAGTACTTC. Its protein is CASSWGGDGSEQYF.

This chain connects TRBV6-6 to TRBJ1-1; no clear D gene. The CDR3 loop spans 14 amino acids. Trimming took off 4 bases at V and 6 bases at J, with 15 bases between the two ends. Looked up from germline, CDR1 is MNHNY and CDR2 is SVGAGI (reference sequence). DNA of the CDR3: TGTGCCAGCAGTTTCGGTAAGCGTTATGCTGAAGCTTTCTTT. Translation: CASSFGKRYAEAFF.

This chain links TRBV10-2 with TRBJ1-1, with no clear D. The CDR3 is 16 amino acids. Germline CDR1 is WSHSY and CDR2 is SAAADI. V was trimmed by 2 bases and J by 3 bases, leaving 16 bases between them. CDR3 sequence (DNA): TGCGCCAGCAGTGAGGACGTCCGGGAAGCGTACACTGAAGCTTTCTTT. Amino acid sequence: CASSEDVREAYTEAFF.

The chain has TRBV14 and TRBJ2-4; perhaps D is TRBD1 or TRBD2 (5 bases each). The CDR3 consists of 17 residues. V was trimmed by 1 base and J by 1 base, leaving 14 bases between them. CDR1 SGHDN and CDR2 FVKESK come from the germline V gene. This CDR3 reads CASSQAGRDLAKNIQYF. DNA for the CDR3: TGTGCCAGCAGCCAAGCGGGTCGGGACCTGGCCAAAAACATTCAGTACTTC. The variable domain in full, completed from reference TRBV14 and TRBJ2-4, reads EAGVTQFPSHSVIEKGQTVTLRCDPISGHDNLYWYRRVMGKEIKFLLHFVKESKQDESGMPNNRFLAERTGGTYSTLKVQPAELEDSGVYFCASSQAGRDLAKNIQYFGAGTRLSVL.

The V gene is TRBV5-1, the J gene TRBJ1-2; a weak D match, TRBD1 (5 bases). CDR1 and CDR2 from the germline V gene are SGHRS and YFSETQ. Trimming removed 4 bases at V and 8 bases at J, with 15 bases between. The CDR3 runs 13 residues. As DNA, the CDR3 is TGCGCCAGCAGCCCCCAGTGGGACGCCGGCTACACCTTC. It is translated as CASSPQWDAGYTF.

This chain links TRBV28 with TRBJ2-7; D gene uncertain. The CDR3 consists of 12 residues. V lost 2 bases and J lost 2, with 4 bases in between. Looked up from germline, CDR1 is MDHEN and CDR2 is SYDVKM. The CDR3 nucleotides read TGTGCCAGCAGTTTAAGGGCCTACGAGCAGTACTTC. It codes for CASSLRAYEQYF.